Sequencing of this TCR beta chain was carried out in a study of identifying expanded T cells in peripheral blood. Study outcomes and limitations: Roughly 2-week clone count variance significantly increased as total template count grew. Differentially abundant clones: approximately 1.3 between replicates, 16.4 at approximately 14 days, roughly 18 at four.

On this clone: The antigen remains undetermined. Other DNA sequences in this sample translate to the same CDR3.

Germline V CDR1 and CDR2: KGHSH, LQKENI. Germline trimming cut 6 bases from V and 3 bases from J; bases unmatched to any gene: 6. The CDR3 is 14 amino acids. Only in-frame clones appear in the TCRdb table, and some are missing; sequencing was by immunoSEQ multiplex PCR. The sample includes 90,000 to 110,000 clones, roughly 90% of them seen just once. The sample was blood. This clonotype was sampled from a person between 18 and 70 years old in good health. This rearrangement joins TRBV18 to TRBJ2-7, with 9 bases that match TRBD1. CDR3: CASSPGTGSYEQYF. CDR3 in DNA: TGTGCCAGCTCTCCCGGGACAGGGAGCTACGAGCAGTACTTC.